This paragraph reports one T cell receptor (beta chain). This record comes from a study of blood T cell repertoires in COVID-19. Produced via immunoSEQ multiplex PCR; TCRdb's table is partial and in-frame only. The table lists more than 400,000 clones, 80% to 90% of them singletons. What was sequenced was peripheral blood. This clonotype originated in a human donor in a cohort sampled during active COVID-19.

The CDR3 sequence is CASSEQTNTEAFF. CDR3 in DNA: TGTGCCAGTAGTGAACAAACAAACACTGAAGCTTTCTTT. The chain links TRBV19 to TRBJ1-1; D is uncertain. V was clipped by 5 bases and J by 2 bases, with 9 bases between them. There are 13 residues in the CDR3. The germline gives CDR1 LNHDA, CDR2 SQIVND (reference sequence).